The 14 T cell receptor beta chains presented below share a single source sample, sequenced in a study of technical replicates of blood from a few donors. TCRdb's copy holds only in-frame clones and misses some; the assay was immunoSEQ multiplex PCR. The profile shows 45,000 to 60,000 clones, about 86% of them singletons. Sequenced sample: PBMCs. These receptors originate from a human donor in good health. Some clones in this sample may be carry-over from other donors' samples.

The CDR3 is CASGGGNTGELFF. In DNA form, the CDR3 reads TGTGCCAGCGGGGGGGGAAACACCGGGGAGCTGTTTTTT. The rearrangement uses TRBV7-3 and TRBJ2-2; 7 positions agree with TRBD2. The junction had 2 bases not matched to a gene; V was cut back by 8 bases and J by 2 bases. The CDR3 consists of 13 residues. Per the germline V gene, CDR1 is SGHTA and CDR2 is FQGTGA.

J is TRBJ2-2 and V is TRBV9; TRBD2 matches at 8 bases. This CDR3 region has 16 residues. From germline, CDR1 is SGDLS and CDR2 YYNGEE. Trimming took 4 bases from V and 4 from J; bases not matched to a gene: 9. This CDR3 reads CASSPPSGRITGELFF. DNA for the CDR3: TGTGCCAGCAGCCCCCCCAGCGGGAGAATCACCGGGGAGCTGTTTTTT.

This chain joins TRBV7-2 and TRBJ2-5, with D possibly TRBD2 on 5 matching bases. Germline lookup yields CDR1 SGHTA and CDR2 FQGNSA. This CDR3 comprises 14 residues. Trimming pared 1 base from V and 13 bases from J, leaving 19 bases between. The CDR3 DNA sequence: TGTGCCAGCAGCTTAGGTGCCGGGCTAGCCGAGACGTACTTC. Translated, it gives CASSLGAGLAETYF.

The chain couples TRBV4-3 to TRBJ2-3, with D perhaps TRBD2 (9 bases). Trimming took off 0 bases at V and 1 base at J, with 29 bases between the two ends. Germline lookup yields CDR1 LGHNA and CDR2 YSLEER. The length of the CDR3 is 22 residues. The CDR3 nucleotides read TGCGCCAGCAGCCAAGATCGTTGGGAGACAGGGGACATAGCGGGAGGCACAGATACGCAGTATTTT. Translating it yields CASSQDRWETGDIAGGTDTQYF.

This rearrangement joins TRBV27 to TRBJ2-6; D is undetermined. With 4 bases removed from V and 0 bases from J, the gap between germline ends came to 4 bases. The CDR3 contains 14 residues. Germline assignment: CDR1 MNHEY and CDR2 SMNVEV (reference sequence). CDR3 sequence reads: CASSSSSGANVLTF. CDR3 sequence (DNA): TGTGCCAGCAGTTCCAGCTCTGGGGCCAACGTCCTGACTTTC.

This sequence joins TRBV30 and TRBJ2-3, with 7 bases lining up with TRBD2. J was trimmed by 6 bases and V by 2 bases; bases with no gene match: 5. Germline CDR1 is GTSNPN and CDR2 is SVGIG (reference sequence). This CDR3 comprises 13 residues. DNA for the CDR3: TGTGCCTGGAGTAGAAGGGAGGGGGATACGCAGTATTTT. Amino acid sequence: CAWSRREGDTQYF.

This rearrangement joins TRBV25-1 to TRBJ1-1; D is unclear. The length of the CDR3 is 13 residues. V was shortened by 4 bases and J by 3 bases, with 9 bases between the two germline ends. CDR1 and CDR2 (germline): MGHDK, SYGVNS. The CDR3: CASSAGRDTEAFF. CDR3 nucleotides: TGTGCCAGCAGTGCCGGGAGAGACACTGAAGCTTTCTTT.

This clone came up once. V gene TRBV7-6 combines with J gene TRBJ1-6, with 9 positions matching TRBD1. V shed 4 bases and J 6 bases; nucleotides not matched to a gene: 7. The V gene's germline CDR1 is SGHVS and CDR2 FNYEAQ. The CDR3 sequence is 16 residues long. The CDR3 DNA is TGTGCCAGCAGCTCGAAGGCGGACAGGGGTAATTCACCCCTCCACTTT. Translated, it gives CASSSKADRGNSPLHF.

This chain's CDR3 is CASSRAGNNDAGYTF. The CDR3 DNA reads TGCGCCAGCAGCCGAGCCGGTAATAATGATGCTGGCTACACCTTC. This sequence joins TRBV4-3 and TRBJ1-2; D unclear. CDR1 is LGHNA and CDR2 is YSLEER in the germline V gene. V dropped 4 bases and J dropped 7 bases, with 19 bases sitting between them. CDR3 length: 15 residues.

The chain carries TRBV25-1 and TRBJ2-7; the match to TRBD1 covers 8 bases. Germline CDR1 is MGHDK and CDR2 is SYGVNS. The CDR3 contains 16 residues. Trimming at V came to 4 bases and at J to 1 base, leaving 9 bases not matched to a gene. CDR3 residues: CASSGYRQGTSYEQYF. For the CDR3, the DNA is TGTGCCAGCAGTGGATATCGACAGGGGACATCCTACGAGCAGTACTTC.

J is TRBJ2-6 and V is TRBV4-2, with 8 nucleotides matching TRBD1. The CDR3 totals 20 residues. Germline values: CDR1 LGHNA, CDR2 YNFKEQ. The trim removed 4 bases at V and 0 bases at J, leaving 14 bases unmatched. The CDR3 is CASSRLKGQGKASGANVLTF. The CDR3 DNA is TGTGCCAGCAGCCGCCTTAAAGGACAGGGAAAGGCCTCTGGGGCCAACGTCCTGACTTTC.

The chain joins TRBV4-2 to TRBJ2-7; TRBD2 aligns across 7 bases. The germline CDR1 and CDR2 sequences are LGHNA and YNFKEQ. The length of the CDR3 is 14 residues. With V trimmed by 1 base and J by 4 bases, 4 bases remained unmatched. The CDR3 DNA reads TGTGCCAGCAGCCAAGGGGGACTACAGTACGAGCAGTACTTC. Translating gives CASSQGGLQYEQYF.

As DNA, the CDR3 is TGCAGGGCCGACGGACAGATGAACACTGAAGCTTTCTTT. Residues: CRADGQMNTEAFF. V gene TRBV29-1 combines with J gene TRBJ1-1; D perhaps matches TRBD1 (6 bases). Germline V lookup: CDR1 SQVTM, CDR2 ANQGSEA. The length of the CDR3 is 13 residues.

The chain links TRBV27 to TRBJ2-7; D ambiguous. V was clipped by 6 bases and J by 2 bases, with 11 bases between them. Germline loops: CDR1 MNHEY, CDR2 SMNVEV (reference sequence). This CDR3 region has 13 residues. The CDR3 DNA follows: TGTGCCAGCAGAACCGACCGGGCCTACGAGCAGTACTTC. Its translation is CASRTDRAYEQYF.